This is a list of T cell receptor beta chains from one sample in a study of beta chain features in type 1 diabetes. Repertoires were generated with immunoSEQ multiplex PCR, while TCRdb's copy carries only in-frame clones and drops some. The sample lists some 900,000 clones, roughly 15% occurring once. Sequencing used naive CD4+ T cells from blood. The source of these receptors is a woman younger than 35 in good health. Each CDR3 is given with its conserved first and last residue. A D gene is named only where the DNA matches it firmly. Size values are once, few and many counts, or a class for expanded clones, and some rows have none.

v_call	d_call	j_call	clone_size	cdr3_aa	cdr3_nt
TRBV28	TRBD1	TRBJ2-2	-	CASSSGGAGWSGELFF	TGTGCCAGCAGCTCAGGGGGCGCAGGGTGGTCCGGGGAGCTGTTTTTT
TRBV9	-	TRBJ2-7	few	CASSGSEGNEQYF	TGTGCCAGCAGCGGGAGTGAGGGAAACGAGCAGTACTTC
TRBV4-3	-	TRBJ2-4	-	CASSQGILAKNIQYF	TGCGCCAGCAGCCAGGGCATACTAGCCAAAAACATTCAGTACTTC
TRBV27	-	TRBJ1-5	-	CASSLQGPGQPQHF	TGTGCCAGCAGTTTACAGGGCCCTGGTCAGCCCCAGCATTTT
TRBV4-3	TRBD2	TRBJ2-1	-	CASSQEGAGGWNEQFF	TGCGCCAGCAGCCAAGAAGGAGCGGGAGGGTGGAATGAGCAGTTCTTC
TRBV7-2	TRBD2	TRBJ2-7	few	CASSWGLEAGSSYEQYF	TGTGCCAGCAGCTGGGGACTGGAAGCGGGAAGCTCCTACGAGCAGTACTTC
TRBV28	-	TRBJ2-3	-	CASSLPGEVDTQYF	TGTGCCAGCAGTTTGCCAGGGGAAGTAGATACGCAGTATTTT
TRBV4-1	-	TRBJ1-1	few	CASSQVSHRNTEAFF	TGCGCCAGCAGCCAAGTGTCACACAGAAACACTGAAGCTTTCTTT
TRBV7-9	TRBD2	TRBJ2-2	few	CASSPTSARATGELFF	TGTGCCAGCAGCCCTACTAGCGCTCGTGCCACCGGGGAGCTGTTTTTT
TRBV4-2	-	TRBJ1-4	few	CASSQDDKNEKLFF	TGTGCCAGCAGCCAAGACGACAAGAATGAAAAACTGTTTTTT
TRBV11-3	-	TRBJ2-1	-	CASSLDYQGNEQFF	TGTGCCAGCAGCTTGGACTATCAGGGCAATGAGCAGTTCTTC
TRBV7-9	-	TRBJ2-6	-	CASSLSQVSGANVLTF	TGTGCCAGCAGCCTATCTCAGGTCTCTGGGGCCAACGTCCTGACTTTC
TRBV6-5	TRBD2	TRBJ2-1	-	CASSSTSGSPNEQFF	TGTGCCAGCAGTTCAACTAGCGGGAGTCCCAATGAGCAGTTCTTC
TRBV6-5	TRBD1	TRBJ1-1	-	CASLGTGVVSTEAFF	TGTGCCAGCCTTGGGACAGGGGTAGTGAGCACTGAAGCTTTCTTT
TRBV7-9	TRBD1	TRBJ1-5	-	CASSLGQGVFQPQHF	TGTGCCAGCAGCTTAGGACAGGGGGTATTTCAGCCCCAGCATTTT
TRBV19	TRBD2	TRBJ2-1	-	CASSIGSGGPYNEQFF	TGTGCCAGTAGTATAGGGTCGGGAGGACCCTACAATGAGCAGTTCTTC
TRBV6-5	TRBD1	TRBJ1-1	-	CASRQGVGTEAFF	TGTGCCAGCAGACAGGGGGTAGGCACTGAAGCTTTCTTT
TRBV5-6	-	TRBJ2-2	few	CASSFGWAGNTGELFF	TGTGCCAGCAGCTTCGGATGGGCGGGGAACACCGGGGAGCTGTTTTTT
TRBV18	-	TRBJ2-3	-	CASSQTDTQYF	TGTGCCAGCTCCCAAACAGATACGCAGTATTTT
TRBV7-3	TRBD2	TRBJ2-1	-	CASSPQTGTGDLAGGTGEQFF	TGTGCCAGCAGCCCTCAAACCGGGACAGGGGATCTAGCGGGAGGGACGGGTGAGCAGTTCTTC
TRBV6-5	TRBD1	TRBJ1-1	-	CATKSGQVMNTEAFF	TGTGCCACAAAATCGGGACAGGTGATGAACACTGAAGCTTTCTTT
TRBV28	TRBD1	TRBJ1-5	once	CASSTPGQGLWGAQPQHF	TGTGCCAGCAGCACCCCGGGACAGGGACTGTGGGGGGCTCAGCCCCAGCATTTT
TRBV10-2	-	TRBJ2-3	few	CASRASMSTDTQYF	TGCGCCAGCAGGGCTTCTATGAGCACAGATACGCAGTATTTT
TRBV10-3	TRBD1	TRBJ2-5	few	CAIRGTGKETQYF	TGTGCCATCAGGGGGACAGGAAAAGAGACCCAGTACTTC
TRBV19	-	TRBJ2-1	-	CASSIRFAGRAGSYNEQFF	TGTGCCAGTAGTATAAGGTTTGCCGGTCGGGCAGGGAGTTATAATGAGCAGTTCTTC
TRBV6-1	-	TRBJ2-7	few	CASSEAAGEQYF	TGTGCCAGCAGTGAAGCGGCGGGAGAGCAGTACTTC
TRBV7-9	-	TRBJ2-1	few	CASTLGSGGSYNEQFF	TGTGCCAGCACCCTGGGGTCCGGGGGCTCCTACAATGAGCAGTTCTTC
TRBV28	TRBD1	TRBJ2-7	few	CASHLQGGYEQYF	TGTGCCAGTCACCTACAGGGGGGATACGAGCAGTACTTC
TRBV9	-	TRBJ2-7	-	CASSRGAPGEYEQYF	TGTGCCAGCAGCAGGGGGGCCCCGGGGGAATACGAGCAGTACTTC
TRBV7-2	-	TRBJ2-2	-	CASTLTVNTGELFF	TGTGCCAGCACCCTGACGGTGAACACCGGGGAGCTGTTTTTT
TRBV4-3	-	TRBJ2-2	few	CASSQERRPGELFF	TGCGCCAGCAGCCAAGAGCGCCGTCCCGGGGAGCTGTTTTTT
TRBV6-1	-	TRBJ2-5	-	CASSEHVGGRGWETQYF	TGTGCCAGCAGTGAACACGTCGGCGGCAGGGGTTGGGAGACCCAGTACTTC
TRBV27	TRBD2	TRBJ2-7	-	CASRRGTSGSSEQYF	TGTGCCAGCAGGCGTGGGACTAGCGGATCTTCCGAGCAGTACTTC
TRBV28	TRBD2	TRBJ2-3	-	CASSSGTSGRATDTQYF	TGTGCCAGCAGTTCCGGGACTAGCGGGAGGGCCACAGATACGCAGTATTTT
TRBV2	TRBD1	TRBJ1-2	few	CASQLGGAGYTF	TGTGCCAGTCAGTTAGGGGGCGCAGGCTACACCTTC
TRBV10-3	-	TRBJ1-1	-	CAISRDESTEAFF	TGTGCCATCAGCAGGGACGAGAGCACTGAAGCTTTCTTT
TRBV2	TRBD2	TRBJ2-1	few	CASSEALAVRQFF	TGTGCCAGCAGTGAAGCCCTAGCGGTGCGACAGTTCTTC
TRBV28	-	TRBJ2-3	-	CASSLPANTDTQYF	TGTGCCAGCAGTTTACCCGCCAACACAGATACGCAGTATTTT
TRBV25-1	-	TRBJ2-1	-	CASRSSESYFNEQFF	TGTGCCAGCAGATCGTCCGAATCCTACTTCAATGAGCAGTTCTTC
TRBV18	-	TRBJ2-3	-	CASSPSNPDTQYF	TGTGCCAGCTCACCATCAAACCCAGATACGCAGTATTTT
TRBV2	-	TRBJ1-3	few	CASSAGSVGNTIYF	TGTGCCAGCAGCGCCGGGTCGGTGGGAAACACCATATATTTT
TRBV4-3	-	TRBJ2-6	few	CASSQEWGAGANVLTF	TGCGCCAGCAGCCAAGAGTGGGGCGCTGGGGCCAACGTCCTGACTTTC
TRBV6-4	-	TRBJ2-1	-	CASSGPWTARQFF	TGTGCCAGCAGTGGTCCTTGGACGGCTAGACAGTTCTTC